These 7 T cell receptor beta chains share one sample of origin, sequenced in a study of T-cell reconstitution after alpha-beta-depleted transplantation in children. The TCRbeta library incorporated unique molecular identifiers. TCRdb re-analysed the PCR reads in MiXCR, keeping a single row per CDR3 protein. The sample lists around 700,000 distinct CDR3 sequences, less than 15% seen once, with 0.79% in the top ten. Sequenced material: PBMCs, taken before TCRalphabeta/CD19-depleted stem cell transplant. The receptors were gathered from a girl aged 2-9 years with congenital amegakaryocytic thrombocytopenia, due to receive a stem cell transplant.

This clonotype was found a few times. This rearrangement joins TRBV6-1 to TRBJ1-5, with D unclear. V was clipped by 7 bases and J by 4 bases, with 17 bases between them. CDR1 is MNHNS and CDR2 is SASEGT in the germline V gene. The CDR3 spans 15 residues. The CDR3 nucleotides are TGTGCCAGCATGATTGACCAGATTAAAAATCAGCCCCAGCATTTT. Translated, it gives CASMIDQIKNQPQHF.

The V call is TRBV7-9, the J call TRBJ1-3; D unclear. Trimming took 0 bases from V and 3 from J, leaving 15 bases between them. Per the germline V gene, CDR1 is SEHNR and CDR2 is FQNEAQ (reference sequence). This CDR3 contains 17 residues. CDR3 residues: CASSLAGADGGGNTIYF. In DNA, the CDR3 is TGTGCCAGCAGCTTAGCCGGAGCCGACGGAGGTGGAAACACCATATATTTT. Full variable domain (remainder filled in from reference TRBV7-9 and TRBJ1-3): DTGVSQNPRHKITKRGQNVTFRCDPISEHNRLYWYRQTLGQGPEFLTYFQNEAQLEKSRLLSDRFSAERPKGSFSTLEIQRTEQGDSAMYLCASSLAGADGGGNTIYFGEGSWLTVV.

This clonotype appeared many times. The V gene is TRBV20-1, the J gene TRBJ2-3, with 8 bases matching TRBD1. CDR1 and CDR2 (germline): DFQATT, SNEGSKA (reference sequence). Germline trimming cut 6 bases from V and 4 bases from J; bases unmatched to any gene: 6. The CDR3 extends over 13 amino acids. The CDR3 DNA reads TGCAGTGCGGACAGGGATTTAGCAGATACGCAGTATTTT. Its translation is CSADRDLADTQYF.

This rearrangement joins TRBV7-9 to TRBJ1-3; D uncertain. CDR1 is SEHNR, CDR2 FQNEAQ, per germline (reference sequence). The CDR3 is 16 residues long. Trimming pared 1 base from V and 0 bases from J, leaving 10 bases between. The CDR3 sequence: CASSLGTAGSGNTIYF. CDR3 DNA: TGTGCCAGCAGCTTAGGAACGGCGGGCTCTGGAAACACCATATATTTT. The full variable domain, its missing parts supplied by reference TRBV7-9 and TRBJ1-3, is DTGVSQNPRHKITKRGQNVTFRCDPISEHNRLYWYRQTLGQGPEFLTYFQNEAQLEKSRLLSDRFSAERPKGSFSTLEIQRTEQGDSAMYLCASSLGTAGSGNTIYFGEGSWLTVV.

On this clonotype: A read error may explain this, as a much larger clone is one base away. This rearrangement joins TRBV20-1 to TRBJ1-3; D is uncertain. Germline values: CDR1 DFQATT, CDR2 SNEGSKA (reference sequence). The CDR3 loop spans 15 amino acids. CDR3 sequence (DNA): TGCAGTGCTAGCCCCTCGGACCTCTCTCGAAACACCATATATTTT. Translated, it gives CSASPSDLSRNTIYF.

This clonotype occurred a few times. The chain combines TRBV24-1 with TRBJ2-5; TRBD2 matches at 14 bases. Trimming took 4 bases from V and 1 from J; bases not matched to a gene: 4. CDR1 KGHDR and CDR2 SFDVKD come from the germline V gene. This CDR3 contains 17 residues. The CDR3 coding sequence is TGTGCCACCAGTGAGGGGACTAGCGGGAGCTCCCAAGAGACCCAGTACTTC. This gives the protein CATSEGTSGSSQETQYF.

In regard to this clonotype: Just one base apart from a much larger clone, this may be a read error. The chain employs TRBV29-1 and TRBJ2-5; D is undetermined. CDR1 and CDR2 (germline): SQVTM, ANQGSEA. CDR3 size: 13 residues. Trimming took 7 bases from V and 4 from J, leaving 16 bases between them. CDR3 amino acids: CSAKPGSRETQYF. CDR3 sequence (DNA): TGCAGCGCTAAGCCGGGTTCCCGAGAGACCCAGTACTTC.